This TCR beta chain was captured by sequencing in a study of T cell repertoires in cytomegalovirus infection (dated by TCRdb to the late 2010s). Regarding the study in general: Donor HLA type was relevant to the analysis, because carriage of CMV infection together with the matching HLA type was indicated by public TCR beta signatures.

CDR3 length: 15 amino acids, cysteine to phenylalanine. This entry keeps only the CDR3 DNA: 45 bases, framed from base 1. V was cut back by 0 bases and J by 4 bases, leaving a gap of 12 bases between them. Reading the germline V gene (reference sequence) gives CDR1 LGHDT and CDR2 YNNKEL. With regard to this clonotype: Which antigen it targets is not known. It has no much larger one-base neighbor in the sample; base qualities were not kept.

What the research found in general, with its limitations: Carriers of CMV infection plus the relevant HLA type were discriminated by the cumulative frequency of public TCR beta family members in the study cohort and in an independent approximately 350-donor cohort. The ex vivo response was dominated by HLA-C-restricted CMV-specific TCR beta clonotypes, and the single most frequent clonotype in two of eight donors was supplied by these HLA-C-restricted clonotypes.

TCRdb records Illumina HiSeq 1500 as the sequencer. Starting from the raw public reads, TCRdb applied fastp trimming at Q25, assembled clones with MiXCR and retained in-frame beta chains. Every distinct CDR3 protein forms one entry, paired with its most common genes and DNA. The sample table shows nearly 450,000 distinct CDR3 sequences, and approximately 31% are seen once. The ten biggest clones cover roughly 13% of the sample. The clonotype comes from a human donor in good health (CMV status not recorded). Some clones in this sample may be carry-over from other donors' samples. The material sequenced was PBMCs. The sequence joins TRBV3-1 to TRBJ1-2; no D gene can be assigned with confidence. The CDR3 region reads CASSQDPLLSYGYTF. In nucleotide form, the sequence is TGTGCCAGCAGCCAAGACCCGCTATTGAGCTATGGCTACACCTTC.